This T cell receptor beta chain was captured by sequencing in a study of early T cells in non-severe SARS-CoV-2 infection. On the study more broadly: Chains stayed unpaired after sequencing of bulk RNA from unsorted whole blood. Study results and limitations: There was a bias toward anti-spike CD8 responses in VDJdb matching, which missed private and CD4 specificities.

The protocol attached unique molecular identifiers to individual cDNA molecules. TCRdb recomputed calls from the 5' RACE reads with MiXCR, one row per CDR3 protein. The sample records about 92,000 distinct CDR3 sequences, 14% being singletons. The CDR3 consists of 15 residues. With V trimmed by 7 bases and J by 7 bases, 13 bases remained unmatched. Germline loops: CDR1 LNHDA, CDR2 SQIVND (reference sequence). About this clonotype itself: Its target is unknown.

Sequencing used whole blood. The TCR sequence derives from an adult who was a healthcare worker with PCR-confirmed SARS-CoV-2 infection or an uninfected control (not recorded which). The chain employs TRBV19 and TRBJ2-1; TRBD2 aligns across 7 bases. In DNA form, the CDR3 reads TGTGCCAGTAAGGCTAGCGGACCAATTTGGAATGAGCAGTTCTTC. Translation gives CASKASGPIWNEQFF.